This TCR beta chain was recovered during a study of tissue T cells after allogeneic stem cell transplantation. Remarks on this clone: Its antigen is not known. Gene names and germline match the mouse. The read ends 1 residue before the CDR3 terminus; that terminus is restored from the germline J gene.

This sample's time point: mouse harvest day 14 after allogeneic transplant. The graft held 10^6 splenic CD5+ T cells and 10^7 T-cell-depleted bone marrow cells. Tissues came from B6→BALB/c major-mismatch GVHD mice at day 7 or 14. Looked up from germline, CDR1 is KGHPV and CDR2 is FQNQEV (reference sequence). V gave up 4 bases and J gave up 0 bases, with 6 bases separating them. CDR3 length: 14 amino acids. Generated by immunoSEQ multiplex PCR, the TCRdb table keeps only in-frame clones and is missing some. The sample records fewer than 3,500 clones, approximately 43% being singletons. Study-wide points: Limitations included a small, clinically heterogeneous cohort and limited sampling depth. In patients and mice, blood and spleen missed much of tissue repertoire. Which tissue TCRs were alloreactive or antigen-specific was not determined. Some clones might be persisting host cells.

This chain joins TRBV26 and TRBJ1-4; unclear D gene. The sequenced sample was gut tissue. This clonotype was obtained from a female BALB/c mouse given C57BL/6 T cells with graft-versus-host disease after an allogeneic hematopoietic cell transplant. CDR3 DNA (partial): TGTGCCAGCAGTCCCGGAGTTTCCAACGAAAGATTATTT. Its translation is CASSPGVSNERLF. The CDR3 in full is CASSPGVSNERLFF.